This T cell receptor (beta chain) comes out of a study of cytomegalovirus exposure and HLA in healthy donors. Whole-study results and caveats: With DRB1 most and HLA-C fewest, TCR association rates differed between HLA loci in a later analysis. A previous analysis found most TCR beta V segments productive roughly 90% or roughly 30% of the time.

The PCR made use of 60 Vbeta and 13 Jbeta primers. Methods used by the authors: Later reanalysis found 75 million to 100 million unique TCR beta chains, around 10 million of them shared. Repertoires were generated with immunoSEQ multiplex PCR, while TCRdb's copy carries only in-frame clones and drops some. V and J calls and clone size come straight from that table; D and trimming were deduced from the DNA. Counted here are 150,000 to 180,000 clones, around 80% occurring once; the ten biggest clones make up about 4%. Deletions cut 2 bases from V and 4 bases from J, with 20 bases between. The CDR3 is 17 amino acids. Germline V CDR1 and CDR2: MDHEN, SYDVKM. Notes on this clone: As yet, its antigen is unknown.

Donors consisted of healthy bone marrow donors. The material sequenced was PBMCs. The rearrangement links TRBV28 to TRBJ1-2, with a weak D call TRBD1 (6 bases). This clonotype was obtained from a woman aged 40 to 50 in good health and CMV-seronegative. The CDR3 protein is CASSLIENDRLGYGYTF. The CDR3 nucleotides read TGTGCCAGCAGTTTAATAGAAAACGACAGGCTAGGCTATGGCTACACCTTC.